A selection of T cell receptor beta chains follows, all from one sample in a study of control samples from healthy donors and cancer patients. Generated by immunoSEQ multiplex PCR, the TCRdb table keeps only in-frame clones and is missing some. This repertoire shows approximately 92,000 clones, 85% to 95% found once; its top ten account for roughly 1.5%. The specimen sequenced was blood. The receptors stem from a woman aged 30 to 39 in good health. CDR3s leave out the opening cysteine and the closing phenylalanine or tryptophan. Each record gives: J gene, V gene, CDR3 protein.

j_gene: TRBJ2-1
v_gene: TRBV5-4
CDR3aa: ASSYRQAGRGEQF

j_gene: TRBJ1-3
v_gene: TRBV3-1/TRBV3-2
CDR3aa: ASSQDILGNTIY

j_gene: TRBJ2-3
v_gene: TRBV5-1
CDR3aa: ASSLGDTQY

j_gene: TRBJ1-1
v_gene: TRBV4-1
CDR3aa: ASSQDPGTEAF

j_gene: TRBJ2-2
v_gene: TRBV27
CDR3aa: ASSSQGNTGELF

j_gene: TRBJ2-5
v_gene: TRBV12-3/TRBV12-4
CDR3aa: ASSETARGAQY

j_gene: TRBJ1-2
v_gene: TRBV28
CDR3aa: ASTSSGQGPYGYT

j_gene: TRBJ2-5
v_gene: TRBV28
CDR3aa: ASRRPGGEETQY

j_gene: TRBJ1-2
v_gene: TRBV6-2/TRBV6-3
CDR3aa: ASSYLGGDQPGYT

j_gene: TRBJ1-1
v_gene: TRBV7-9
CDR3aa: ASSVQGTEAF

j_gene: TRBJ2-1
v_gene: TRBV7-3
CDR3aa: ASSLGPQREQF

j_gene: TRBJ1-1
v_gene: TRBV9
CDR3aa: ASSVKALGTEAF

j_gene: TRBJ2-1
v_gene: TRBV24-1
CDR3aa: ATSDQGQFGNEQF

j_gene: TRBJ1-4
v_gene: TRBV6-5
CDR3aa: ASSTGPVVLF

j_gene: TRBJ1-4
v_gene: TRBV6-2/TRBV6-3
CDR3aa: ASSYEGSNEKLF

j_gene: TRBJ1-2
v_gene: TRBV5-6
CDR3aa: ASNIDRVANYGYT

j_gene: TRBJ1-2
v_gene: TRBV6-5
CDR3aa: AIASTNYGYT

j_gene: TRBJ2-4
v_gene: TRBV7-2
CDR3aa: ASSPGGARAKNIQY

j_gene: TRBJ1-1
v_gene: TRBV18
CDR3aa: ASSPPGWTEAF

j_gene: TRBJ1-1
v_gene: TRBV19
CDR3aa: ASRSGTTEAF

j_gene: TRBJ1-5
v_gene: TRBV19
CDR3aa: ASSIGGGVGQPQH

j_gene: TRBJ2-5
v_gene: TRBV24-1
CDR3aa: ATRGQGGTQY

j_gene: TRBJ1-2
v_gene: TRBV6-5
CDR3aa: ASSIRDQYGYT

j_gene: TRBJ1-4
v_gene: TRBV28
CDR3aa: ASSRAGGATNEKLF

j_gene: TRBJ2-2
v_gene: TRBV3-1/TRBV3-2
CDR3aa: ASSQGLAGDRRTGELF

j_gene: TRBJ1-2
v_gene: TRBV28
CDR3aa: ASYPGTGDYGYT

j_gene: TRBJ2-1
v_gene: TRBV5-1
CDR3aa: ASSATSGGDNEQF

j_gene: TRBJ2-7
v_gene: TRBV7-9
CDR3aa: ASSNPGLADEQY

j_gene: TRBJ1-4
v_gene: TRBV4-1
CDR3aa: ASSQDFLLHPLNEKLF

j_gene: TRBJ2-3
v_gene: TRBV3-1/TRBV3-2
CDR3aa: ASSQAGLAGGPPH